This T cell receptor (beta chain) comes out of a study of shared clonotypes between healthy human individuals. This CDR3 has 15 residues. The V gene end was trimmed by 0 bases and the J gene end by 3 bases; junction bases not matched to a gene: 2. Germline loops: CDR1 SGHVS, CDR2 FNYEAQ. The table came from immunoSEQ multiplex PCR; TCRdb's copy has only in-frame clones and leaves some out. Of around 2.5 million clones in the sample, 80% to 95% are singletons; the top ten hold roughly 0.36%. The chain has TRBV7-6 and TRBJ1-1; 9 bases match TRBD1. The clonotype originates from a man younger than 35 in good health. Some clones in this sample may be carry-over from other donors' samples. The sequenced material came from naive CD4+ T cells from PBMCs. Specified subset: CD45RA+ positively selected. CDR3 region: CASSLAGQGHTEAFF. The CDR3 DNA follows: TGTGCCAGCAGCTTAGCAGGACAGGGGCACACTGAAGCTTTCTTT.